What follows are 32 T cell receptor beta chains derived from one specimen sequenced in a study of cytomegalovirus exposure and HLA in healthy donors. In the PCR, 60 Vbeta and 13 Jbeta primers were used. Here immunoSEQ multiplex PCR was the method, and the copy in TCRdb shows in-frame clones only, minus some. This sample has over 70,000 clones; about 80% occur once, and the top ten carry around 32%. The sample was PBMCs. The receptors derive from a middle-aged man in good health and CMV-seropositive.

In this sample, this clone turned up a few times. The rearrangement joins TRBV7-2 to TRBJ2-5, with 10 bases identical to TRBD2. Per germline, CDR1 SGHTA and CDR2 FQGNSA. V shed 6 bases, J shed 5 bases, and the junction held 6 bases outside the gene matches. The CDR3 sequence is 14 residues long. CDR3 sequence (DNA): TGTGCCAGCAGTCCTAGCGGGAGAAGGGAGACCCAGTACTTC. Translating it yields CASSPSGRRETQYF. Full variable domain (remainder filled in from reference TRBV7-2 and TRBJ2-5): GAGVSQSPSNKVTEKGKDVELRCDPISGHTALYWYRQSLGQGLEFLIYFQGNSAPDKSGLPSDRFSAERTGGSVSTLTIQRTQQEDSAVYLCASSPSGRRETQYFGPGTRLLVL.

This clone is a singleton in its sample. A junction boundary mismatches the germline segment, possibly from a read error. This chain joins TRBV7-9 and TRBJ2-7, with D tentatively TRBD1 (7 bases). From germline, CDR1 is SEHNR and CDR2 FQNEAQ (reference sequence). The CDR3 contains 19 residues. The CDR3, as DNA: TGTTCCAGCAGCTTACCAGGGGGGAGGTGCCCTCGGGTCTTCTACGAGCAGTACTTC. Encoded protein: CSSSLPGGRCPRVFYEQYF.

The V gene is TRBV7-9, the J gene TRBJ2-1; tentative D call: TRBD2 (6 bases). The germline CDR1 and CDR2 sequences are SEHNR and FQNEAQ (reference sequence). This CDR3 has 18 amino acids. V lost 2 bases and J lost 5, with 22 bases in between. DNA for the CDR3: TGTGCCAGCAGCTTACTTTCTGGTGCGGGGAATAAAAACAATGAGCAGTTCTTC. Its translation is CASSLLSGAGNKNNEQFF.

The gene calls are TRBV5-6 and TRBJ1-1; weak D call: TRBD1 (6 bases). Deletions cut 4 bases from V and 3 bases from J, with 16 bases between. Germline CDR1 and CDR2: SGHDT and YYEEEE. This CDR3 has 15 residues. In DNA, the CDR3 is TGTGCCAGCAGCCATTACAGGGCTGGAGACACTGAAGCTTTCTTT. Protein product: CASSHYRAGDTEAFF.

The chain carries TRBV10-3 and TRBJ2-1; a weak D match, TRBD2 (6 bases). CDR1 is ENHRY, CDR2 SYGVKD, per germline. The V and J ends lost 4 bases and 7 bases respectively, with 14 bases between them. The CDR3 spans 14 residues. The chain's CDR3 is CAISADPRGNEQFF. The CDR3 DNA reads TGTGCCATCAGTGCCGACCCGCGGGGAAATGAGCAGTTCTTC.

Concerning this clone itself: Other DNA sequences in this specimen translate into the identical CDR3. The chain joins TRBV11-3 to TRBJ2-1; TRBD2 matches 13 bases. The germline V gene has CDR1 SGHNT and CDR2 YENEEA. The CDR3 runs to 15 residues. V was pared by 5 bases and J by 7 bases, with 5 bases of the junction left unmatched. CDR3 sequence (DNA): TGTGCCAGCAGCCCCGGACTAGCGGGAGCAAATGAGCAGTTCTTC. This codes for CASSPGLAGANEQFF.

The chain is built from TRBV2 and TRBJ2-5, with a tentative D call TRBD2 (7 bases). The V gene's germline CDR1 is SNHLY and CDR2 FYNNEI. V was trimmed by 8 bases and J by 4 bases, leaving 20 bases between them. There are 15 residues in the CDR3. The CDR3 sequence is CASSPGGSRGETQYF. The CDR3, as DNA: TGTGCCAGCTCCCCCGGCGGGAGCAGGGGAGAGACCCAGTACTTC.

The chain combines TRBV6-1 with TRBJ2-2, with 7 nucleotides matching TRBD1. The CDR3 is 15 amino acids. Per the germline V gene, CDR1 is MNHNS and CDR2 is SASEGT. Losses at the gene ends were 4 bases for V and 3 bases for J; bases not matched to a gene: 5. Here the CDR3 reads CASSVSTGYTGELFF. CDR3 in DNA: TGTGCCAGCAGTGTATCGACAGGGTACACCGGGGAGCTGTTTTTT.

The genes are TRBV9 and TRBJ2-2; perhaps TRBD2 as D (6 bases). The CDR3 loop spans 14 amino acids. CDR1 is SGDLS and CDR2 is YYNGEE in the germline V gene. The V gene lost 7 bases and the J gene lost 3 bases, with 13 bases spanning the gap. The CDR3 bases are TGTGCCAGCGGAGGGCCAAGGGACACCGGGGAGCTGTTTTTT. It yields the protein CASGGPRDTGELFF.

The chain links TRBV5-6 to TRBJ2-1, with a tentative D call TRBD1 (5 bases). V lost 1 base to trimming and J lost 1 base, with 12 bases between them. This CDR3 has 16 amino acids. Germline V gene lookup returns CDR1 SGHDT and CDR2 YYEEEE. In DNA, the CDR3 is TGTGCCAGCAGCTTGACAGGAGCAATATCCTACAATGAGCAGTTCTTC. Its translation: CASSLTGAISYNEQFF.

The chain links TRBV2 to TRBJ1-2, with 10 bases that match TRBD1. Germline V CDR1 and CDR2: SNHLY, FYNNEI. The CDR3 contains 13 residues. Trimming cost V 6 bases and J 6 bases; bases outside gene matches: 4. CDR3 amino acids: CASSPDRGDGYTF. In DNA form, the CDR3 reads TGTGCCAGCAGCCCGGACAGGGGGGATGGCTACACCTTC.

This chain links TRBV7-2 with TRBJ2-6; unclear D gene. Germline V gene sequence: CDR1 SGHTA, CDR2 FQGNSA. V lost 7 bases and J 4 bases, leaving 8 bases between the germline ends. The CDR3 is 13 amino acids. CDR3 in amino acids: CASTPSGANVLTF. The CDR3 DNA reads as TGTGCCAGCACCCCGTCCGGGGCCAACGTCCTGACTTTC.

This clone was seen only a few times. The gene calls are TRBV30 and TRBJ2-5, with D perhaps matching TRBD1 (5 bases). Germline V gene lookup returns CDR1 GTSNPN and CDR2 SVGIG (reference sequence). The length of the CDR3 is 13 residues. Trimming left V 5 bases short and J 4 bases short, with 14 bases between. The CDR3 DNA is TGTGCCTGGGACCCCCAGGGTTTAGAGACCCAGTACTTC. It specifies CAWDPQGLETQYF.

This rearrangement joins TRBV27 to TRBJ2-5; D unresolved. The assigned J gene may be wrong: the sequence end matches TRBJ2-7 better. Germline loops: CDR1 MNHEY, CDR2 SMNVEV (reference sequence). CDR3 length: 14 amino acids. DNA of the CDR3: TGTGCCAGCAGTTTGTCCTCCCTCTCCTACGAGCAGTACTTC. This sequence encodes CASSLSSLSYEQYF.

The count of this clone is one. V gene TRBV7-9 combines with J gene TRBJ1-1; D perhaps matches TRBD1 (6 bases). In germline, CDR1 is SEHNR, CDR2 FQNEAQ (reference sequence). Trimming pared 3 bases from V and 1 base from J, leaving 9 bases between. The CDR3 has 14 residues. CDR3 bases: TGTGCCAGCAGCTTCCAGGGGACGAACACTGAAGCTTTCTTT. It yields the protein CASSFQGTNTEAFF.

This sequence joins TRBV29-1 and TRBJ2-5; TRBD1 matches at 7 bases. There are 11 residues in the CDR3. Germline CDR1 SQVTM, CDR2 ANQGSEA. V shed 6 bases and J 6 bases; nucleotides not matched to a gene: 4. The CDR3 coding sequence is TGCAGCGTCGGACAGGCCCAGACCCAGTACTTC. Its protein is CSVGQAQTQYF.

The gene calls are TRBV15 and TRBJ2-5; tentative D call: TRBD1 (5 bases). The DNA end is a closer match to TRBJ2-7, so the J assignment may be wrong. The CDR3 consists of 13 residues. CDR1 and CDR2 (germline): LNHNV, YYDKDF (reference sequence). The CDR3 region is CATSTNTGYEQYF. The CDR3 nucleotides read TGTGCCACCAGCACCAATACAGGCTACGAGCAGTACTTC.

On this clone itself: Its ends do not fully match the called genes, so a read error is possible. The chain carries TRBV5-4 and TRBJ1-2; TRBD1 aligns across 7 bases. The CDR3 has 13 amino acids. Germline lookup yields CDR1 SGHNT and CDR2 YYREEE (reference sequence). The CDR3 DNA is TGTGCCAGCAACAAGGGGACAGAGGGGAGTTTTTCATTC. Translation gives CASNKGTEGSFSF.

CDR3 in amino acids: CASSSPGQRTDTQYF. In DNA form, the CDR3 reads TGTGCCAGCAGCTCGCCGGGACAGCGCACAGATACGCAGTATTTT. The rearrangement links TRBV5-4 to TRBJ2-3; TRBD1 aligns across 7 bases. The germline gives CDR1 SGHNT, CDR2 YYREEE (reference sequence). The CDR3 has 15 amino acids. V gave up 3 bases and J gave up 1 base; unmatched junction bases: 5.

V usage is TRBV21-1 and J usage is TRBJ2-2; the table's D call of TRBD2 was not tested on the DNA. TRBV21-1 is a pseudogene segment. The CDR3 loop spans 21 amino acids. This chain's CDR3 is CASSKESSWASGRPDTGELFF. Here the CDR3 DNA reads TGTGCCAGCAGCAAAGAATCTTCGTGGGCTAGCGGGAGACCCGACACCGGGGAGCTGTTTTTT.

V gene TRBV30 combines with J gene TRBJ1-4; tentatively, D is TRBD1 (5 bases). Trimming pared 4 bases from V and 7 bases from J, leaving 13 bases between. The CDR3 contains 13 residues. Germline values: CDR1 GTSNPN, CDR2 SVGIG (reference sequence). CDR3 loop: CAWIGRGGEKLFF. The CDR3 nucleotides read TGTGCCTGGATCGGAAGGGGAGGTGAAAAACTGTTTTTT.

The gene calls are TRBV27 and TRBJ2-1, with D tentatively TRBD2 (6 bases). Trimming left V 6 bases short and J 5 bases short, with 14 bases between. Looked up from germline, CDR1 is MNHEY and CDR2 is SMNVEV (reference sequence). The CDR3 is 14 residues long. This CDR3 is CASSGSRLNNEQFF. The CDR3, as DNA: TGTGCCAGCAGCGGGAGCCGACTTAACAATGAGCAGTTCTTC.

The chain carries TRBV19 and TRBJ2-1; 8 nucleotides match TRBD2. The CDR3 spans 18 residues. J gave up 5 bases and V 0 bases, and 12 bases lay outside the gene matches. The germline V gene encodes CDR1 LNHDA and CDR2 SQIVND (reference sequence). The CDR3 region is CASSIDLRLANTDNEQFF. The DNA for the CDR3 is TGTGCCAGTAGTATAGATCTAAGACTAGCGAACACAGACAATGAGCAGTTCTTC.

The chain employs TRBV5-4 and TRBJ2-7; 12 bases line up with TRBD2. This CDR3 region has 16 residues. Unmatched junction bases numbered 2, after V lost 0 bases and J lost 1 base. CDR1 and CDR2 from the germline V gene are SGHNT and YYREEE (reference sequence). The DNA of the CDR3 is TGTGCCAGCAGCTTGGATACTAGCGGGAGGTCCTACGAGCAGTACTTC. This gives the protein CASSLDTSGRSYEQYF.

The V and J genes are TRBV4-3 and TRBJ2-3; perhaps TRBD1 as D (7 bases). The CDR3 extends over 16 amino acids. Germline loops: CDR1 LGHNA, CDR2 YSLEER. V lost 0 bases to trimming and J lost 7 bases, with 17 bases between them. The CDR3, as DNA: TGCGCCAGCAGCCAAGAATCATCCGGAGGGGGCAATACGCAGTATTTT. Translating it yields CASSQESSGGGNTQYF.

V usage is TRBV30 and J usage is TRBJ2-5, with D possibly matching TRBD1 (6 bases). Per germline, CDR1 GTSNPN and CDR2 SVGIG (reference sequence). The CDR3 is 14 amino acids. V dropped 4 bases and J dropped 1 base, with 13 bases sitting between them. In nucleotides, the CDR3 is TGTGCCTGGAAGGGGGTTCGGGGCCAAGAGACCCAGTACTTC. Its translation is CAWKGVRGQETQYF.

This clone appeared a few times. The V call is TRBV30, the J call TRBJ2-7; maybe TRBD1 (6 bases). V shed 2 bases and J shed 4 bases, with 9 bases lying between them. This CDR3 has 12 amino acids. CDR1 is GTSNPN and CDR2 is SVGIG in the germline V gene (reference sequence). DNA of the CDR3: TGTGCCTGGAGTCGACAGGCTTACGAGCAGTACTTC. Encoded protein: CAWSRQAYEQYF.

This chain links TRBV6-1 with TRBJ2-5; D is perhaps TRBD1 (5 bases). Germline CDR1 MNHNS, CDR2 SASEGT. The CDR3 extends over 14 amino acids. The V and J ends lost 1 base and 1 base respectively, with 7 bases between them. This CDR3 is CASSEGQGQETQYF. DNA for the CDR3: TGTGCCAGCAGTGAAGGGCAGGGCCAAGAGACCCAGTACTTC.

The chain recombines TRBV6-5 with TRBJ2-1; 8 positions agree with TRBD2. This CDR3 is 15 amino acids long. Looked up from germline, CDR1 is MNHEY and CDR2 is SVGAGI. With 7 bases clipped from V and 2 bases from J, the junction kept 7 bases outside the gene matches. The chain's CDR3 is CASTQVSGTYNEQFF. The DNA for the CDR3 is TGTGCCAGCACCCAGGTTAGCGGGACCTACAATGAGCAGTTCTTC.

In this sample, this clone turned up once. V is TRBV7-2 and J is TRBJ2-2; 8 bases agree with TRBD2. The CDR3 covers 19 residues. Looked up from germline, CDR1 is SGHTA and CDR2 is FQGNSA. With 2 bases clipped from V and 0 bases from J, the junction kept 11 bases outside the gene matches. CDR3 DNA sequence: TGTGCCAGCAGCTTATTCGGGAGGGGATTATACGCGAACACCGGGGAGCTGTTTTTT. Translated, it gives CASSLFGRGLYANTGELFF. Combining the CDR3 with reference TRBV7-2 and TRBJ2-2 gives the whole variable domain GAGVSQSPSNKVTEKGKDVELRCDPISGHTALYWYRQSLGQGLEFLIYFQGNSAPDKSGLPSDRFSAERTGGSVSTLTIQRTQQEDSAVYLCASSLFGRGLYANTGELFFGEGSRLTVL.

The rearrangement uses TRBV5-1 and TRBJ2-1; possibly TRBD2 for D (6 bases). This CDR3 region has 14 residues. CDR1 SGHRS and CDR2 YFSETQ come from the germline V gene. V lost 0 bases and J 7 bases, leaving 11 bases between the germline ends. CDR3 in amino acids: CASSLEPGRNEQFF. CDR3 DNA sequence: TGCGCCAGCAGCTTGGAACCAGGGAGGAATGAGCAGTTCTTC.

V and J are TRBV6-5 and TRBJ2-5; the match to TRBD1 covers 8 bases. The DNA end is a closer match to TRBJ2-7, so the J assignment may be wrong. The CDR3 totals 15 residues. The germline gives CDR1 MNHEY, CDR2 SVGAGI. CDR3 in amino acids: CASSYRQGTTYEQYF. The CDR3 nucleotides read TGTGCCAGCAGTTACAGACAGGGGACCACCTACGAGCAGTACTTC.